One and the same sample provided the 7 T cell receptor beta chains below, sequenced in a study of blood T cell repertoires in COVID-19. Generated by immunoSEQ multiplex PCR, the TCRdb table keeps only in-frame clones and is missing some. The profile shows 100,000 to 150,000 clones, around four fifths of them singletons. Sequenced material: peripheral blood. The receptor set was obtained from a man older than 75 with active or convalescent COVID-19.

In its sample, this clone was seen once. The chain joins TRBV28 to TRBJ1-4, with unresolved D. Germline-derived CDR1 and CDR2 are MDHEN and SYDVKM. V was pared by 4 bases and J by 7 bases, with 10 bases between. There are 13 residues in the CDR3. The chain's CDR3 is CASSSGVIEKLFF. Written as DNA, the CDR3 is TGTGCCAGCAGTTCCGGGGTGATTGAAAAACTGTTTTTT.

This chain joins TRBV11-3 and TRBJ2-1; TRBD1 agrees at 8 bases. CDR3 length: 16 amino acids. Unmatched junction bases numbered 8, after V lost 4 bases and J lost 3 bases. Germline CDR1 and CDR2: SGHNT and YENEEA. CDR3 sequence: CASSSTQGDGYNEQFF. The CDR3 DNA is TGTGCCAGCAGCTCAACACAGGGGGATGGCTACAATGAGCAGTTCTTC.

The chain is built from TRBV30 and TRBJ1-4; 8 bases match TRBD1. CDR3 size: 15 residues. The J segment lost 2 bases and the V segment lost 2 bases, leaving 4 bases of the junction unmatched. Germline values: CDR1 GTSNPN, CDR2 SVGIG (reference sequence). The CDR3 DNA is TGTGCCTGGAGTCCCCAGGGGGCGACTAATGAAAAACTGTTTTTT. This encodes CAWSPQGATNEKLFF. Filled out from reference TRBV30 and TRBJ1-4, the complete variable domain reads SQTIHQWPATLVQPVGSPLSLECTVEGTSNPNLYWYRQAAGRGLQLLFYSVGIGQISSEVPQNLSASRPQDRQFILSSKKLLLSDSGFYLCAWSPQGATNEKLFFGSGTQLSVL.

J is TRBJ1-2 and V is TRBV4-2, with 7 positions matching TRBD1. After removal of 0 bases from V and 8 bases from J, the junction contained 9 bases not matched to a gene. The germline V gene encodes CDR1 LGHNA and CDR2 YNFKEQ. The CDR3 spans 15 residues. CDR3 bases: TGTGCCAGCAGCCAAGACCTGACAGGGTTGCGCGGCTACACCTTC. Translated, it gives CASSQDLTGLRGYTF.

This sequence joins TRBV4-3 and TRBJ1-2; D gene uncertain. Looked up from germline, CDR1 is LGHNA and CDR2 is YSLEER. The CDR3 loop spans 14 amino acids. V lost 0 bases and J lost 4, with 9 bases in between. DNA for the CDR3: TGCGCCAGCAGCCAAGACCCCTCCAGCTATGGCTACACCTTC. Protein: CASSQDPSSYGYTF.

The rearrangement joins TRBV5-7 to TRBJ2-1, with 10 bases aligning to TRBD2. Being an ORF, TRBV5-7 has a function that is uncertain. The CDR3 is 15 residues long. V lost 6 bases and J lost 10; bases outside the gene matches: 13. CDR3 amino acids: CASTVGQRGGREQFF. CDR3 nucleotide sequence: TGTGCCAGCACCGTAGGCCAGCGGGGGGGCCGGGAGCAGTTCTTC.

The chain is built from TRBV10-3 and TRBJ1-2; D ambiguous. There are 11 residues in the CDR3. CDR1 is ENHRY, CDR2 SYGVKD, per germline. Trimming took off 6 bases at V and 7 bases at J, with 9 bases between the two ends. The CDR3 reads CAISADGGYTF. CDR3 coding DNA: TGTGCCATCAGCGCGGATGGTGGCTACACCTTC.